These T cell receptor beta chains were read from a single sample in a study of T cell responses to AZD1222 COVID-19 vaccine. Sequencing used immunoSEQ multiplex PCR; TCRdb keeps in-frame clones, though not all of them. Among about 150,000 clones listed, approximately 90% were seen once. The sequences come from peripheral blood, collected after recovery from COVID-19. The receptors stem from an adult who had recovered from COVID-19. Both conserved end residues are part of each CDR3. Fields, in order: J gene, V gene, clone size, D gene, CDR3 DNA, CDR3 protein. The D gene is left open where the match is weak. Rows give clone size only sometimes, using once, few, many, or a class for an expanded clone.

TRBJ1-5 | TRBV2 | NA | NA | TGTGCCAGCAGCCCTCTGATGACAGGCGGGGACAATCAGCCCCAGCATTTT | CASSPLMTGGDNQPQHF
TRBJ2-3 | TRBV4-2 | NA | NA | TGTGCCAGCAGCCCTCAGACTAGTCTTAGTGCAGATACGCAGTATTTT | CASSPQTSLSADTQYF
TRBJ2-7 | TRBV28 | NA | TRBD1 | TGTGCCAGCAGTTCATGGGGACAGGGGGCAGGTTACGAGCAGTACTTC | CASSSWGQGAGYEQYF
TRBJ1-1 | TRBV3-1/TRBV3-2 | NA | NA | TGTGCCAGCAGCCAAGATAGGGGGGAAGGGACTGAAGCTTTCTTT | CASSQDRGEGTEAFF
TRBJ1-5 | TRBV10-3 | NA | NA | TGTGCCATCAGGCGGGACGTATATCAGCCCCAGCATTTT | CAIRRDVYQPQHF
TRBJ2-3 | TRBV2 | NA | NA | TGTGCCAGCAGTGAAGCGGACTCCACAGATACGCAGTATTTT | CASSEADSTDTQYF
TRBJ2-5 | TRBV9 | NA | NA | TGTGCCAGCAGCCCTCGCGGGGACAGTTATGAGACCCAGTACTTC | CASSPRGDSYETQYF
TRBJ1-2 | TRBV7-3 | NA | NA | TGTGCCAGCAGCCCATCGGTGGTTCAGCCTGAAGTGGGCTACACCTTC | CASSPSVVQPEVGYTF
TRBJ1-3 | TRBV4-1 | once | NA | TGCGCCAGCAGCCAGTACCCGGGACAACTTGGAAACACCATATATTTT | CASSQYPGQLGNTIYF
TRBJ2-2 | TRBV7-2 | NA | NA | TGTGCCAGCAGCTCGTTCGGGAGAAGGGCCGGGGAGCTGTTTTTT | CASSSFGRRAGELFF
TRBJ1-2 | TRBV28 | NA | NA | TGTGCCAGCAGTTTATCAGGGAGCTATGGCTACACCTTC | CASSLSGSYGYTF
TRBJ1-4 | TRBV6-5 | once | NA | TGTGCCAGCAGTTACTCAGGGGATTTTAATGAAAAACTGTTTTTT | CASSYSGDFNEKLFF
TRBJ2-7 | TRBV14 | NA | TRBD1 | TGTGCCAGCAGCCAAGATTTAGGGGACAGGGGATACGAGCAGTACTTC | CASSQDLGDRGYEQYF
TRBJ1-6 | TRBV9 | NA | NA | TGTGCCAGCAGCGGAGAGGGAAATTCACCCCTCCACTTT | CASSGEGNSPLHF
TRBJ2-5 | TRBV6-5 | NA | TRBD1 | TGTGCCAGCAGTTCGCCTCCGGGACAGGGGCAGACCCAGTACTTC | CASSSPPGQGQTQYF
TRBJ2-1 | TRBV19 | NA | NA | TGTGCCAGTAGTGAGGGACTTATCAATGAGCAGTTCTTC | CASSEGLINEQFF
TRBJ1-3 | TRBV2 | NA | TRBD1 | TGTGCCAGCAGTGGACAGGGGGCTGGAAACACCATATATTTT | CASSGQGAGNTIYF
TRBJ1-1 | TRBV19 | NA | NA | TGTGCCAGTACCCGGGACACAGTCCCTATGAACACTGAAGCTTTCTTT | CASTRDTVPMNTEAFF
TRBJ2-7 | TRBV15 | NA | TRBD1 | TGTGCCACCAGCAGAGACGGGACAGGCGGGGACGAGCAGTACTTC | CATSRDGTGGDEQYF
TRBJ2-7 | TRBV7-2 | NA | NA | TGTGCCAGCAGCTTAAAGTACTCCTACGAGCAGTACTTC | CASSLKYSYEQYF
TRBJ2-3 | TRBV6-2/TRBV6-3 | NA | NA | TGTGCCAGCAGCCCGGCGGAAGGTAGAGAAAATACGCAGTATTTT | CASSPAEGRENTQYF
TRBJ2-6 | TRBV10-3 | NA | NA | TGTGCCATCAGTGAGTCCCCCACAAGCTCTGGGGCCAACGTCCTGACTTTC | CAISESPTSSGANVLTF
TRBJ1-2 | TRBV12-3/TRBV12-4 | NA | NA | TGTGCCACCGGGGCCTCCTACTATGGCTACACCTTC | CATGASYYGYTF
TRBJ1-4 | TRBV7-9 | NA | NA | TGTGCCAGCAGCCAGATGGGGGGCGAAGGTGAAAAACTGTTTTTT | CASSQMGGEGEKLFF
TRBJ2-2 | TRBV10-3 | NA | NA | TGTGCCGCAGGACAGAACACCGGGGAGCTGTTTTTT | CAAGQNTGELFF
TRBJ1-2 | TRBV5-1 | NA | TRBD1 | TGCGCCAGCAGCATTGGACAGGGGGTCCCTCTGGGTGGCTACACCTTC | CASSIGQGVPLGGYTF
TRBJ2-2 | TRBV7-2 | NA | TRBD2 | TGTGCCAGCAGCCCAGTAGCGACTAGCGGGGACACCGGGGAGCTGTTTTTT | CASSPVATSGDTGELFF
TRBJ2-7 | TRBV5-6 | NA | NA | TGTGCCAGCAGCCTCTTAAGGGGATACGAGCAGTACTTC | CASSLLRGYEQYF